A single T cell receptor (beta chain) is shown here with its context. Its antigen is undetermined. Produced via immunoSEQ multiplex PCR; TCRdb's table is partial and in-frame only. The sample contains tens of thousands of clones, about 83% of which appear only once. The sample belongs to a study of OX40 agonist ivuxolimab in advanced cancers. Study background: Head and neck, renal cell, melanoma or hepatocellular carcinoma were the cancers that dose-escalation patients had.

There are 16 residues in the CDR3. The ends were cut back, 0 bases at V and 4 bases at J, with 13 bases in the middle. Germline CDR1 SGDLS, CDR2 YYNGEE. Broader study findings: Those patients achieving a partial response at 0.1-3.0 mg/kg showed among the lowest clonal expansion.

This clonotype originated in an adult with an advanced solid tumor such as melanoma, head and neck, liver or kidney cancer. Sequenced material: CD4+ or CD8+ T cells sorted from blood, taken in a trial of the OX40 agonist ivuxolimab. The V gene is TRBV9, the J gene TRBJ1-4, with D possibly being TRBD1 (5 bases). CDR3 sequence (DNA): TGTGCCAGCAGCGTAGCGGGGGAACAGGATAATGAAAAACTGTTTTTT. This codes for CASSVAGEQDNEKLFF.